The clone carrying this T cell receptor beta chain appeared a few times. The antigen is not known. The sample belongs to a study of cytomegalovirus exposure and HLA in healthy donors. V was cut by 5 bases and J by 2 bases, with 15 bases left in between. This CDR3 is built from 16 residues. Germline V gene sequence: CDR1 SGHNT, CDR2 YENEEA. Study outcomes and limitations: Available immune exposure information was restricted to CMV serostatus only. When a later analysis compared HLA-associated TCR beta chains with equally common others, the HLA-associated chains turned out to be more clonally expanded and to have lower generation probabilities. With high specificity and sensitivity, the classifier reportedly diagnosed cytomegalovirus status. Sequencing likely generated an artifact that appeared as a cluster of highly shared sequence variants.

Both 60 Vbeta primers and 13 Jbeta primers went into the PCR. Profiled with immunoSEQ multiplex PCR; TCRdb holds only in-frame clones, not every one. The sample shows fewer than 150,000 clones, roughly four fifths of them seen only once. The source material was PBMCs. The chain is built from TRBV11-3 and TRBJ2-2; maybe TRBD1 (5 bases). The source of this sequence is a man in his forties in good health and CMV-seropositive. CDR3 nucleotides: TGTGCCAGCAGCGCGCCAGGGTATCACAACACCGGGGAGCTGTTTTTT. Its protein product is CASSAPGYHNTGELFF.